Listed below are T cell receptor beta chains from one sample, sequenced in a study of OX40 agonist ivuxolimab in advanced cancers. Generated by immunoSEQ multiplex PCR, the TCRdb table keeps only in-frame clones and is missing some. The sample yields 45,000 to 50,000 clones, around 89% seen once. Specimen: CD4+ or CD8+ T cells sorted from blood, collected in a trial of the OX40 agonist ivuxolimab. These receptors were obtained from an adult with an advanced solid tumor such as melanoma, head and neck, liver or kidney cancer. CDR3s include the opening cysteine and the closing phenylalanine or tryptophan. A D gene is named only where the DNA matches it firmly. Expanded clones are given a class, and other clones once, few, many or no size at all.

>TRBV27|TRBD2|TRBJ2-1|-
TGTGCCAGCAGCGGGACTAGCGGGGGCGGGGAGCAGTTCTTC
CASSGTSGGGEQFF
>TRBV27|-|TRBJ2-5|-
TGTGCCAGCAGTTTCGTGTGGGGGGCAAAGACCCAGTACTTC
CASSFVWGAKTQYF
>TRBV5-1|-|TRBJ2-7|-
TGCGCCAGCAGCGCATTGGGTGGCGGGCCACTCGCCTACGAGCAGTACTTC
CASSALGGGPLAYEQYF
>TRBV7-9|TRBD2|TRBJ2-7|-
TGTGCCAGCAGCGGCCTTGGGACTAGCGGGGGACTCCCCTACGAGCAGTACTTC
CASSGLGTSGGLPYEQYF
>TRBV5-1|-|TRBJ2-7|-
TGCGCCAGCAGCTTTGGCTTACAAACCTACGAGCAGTACTTC
CASSFGLQTYEQYF
>TRBV11-2|-|TRBJ2-7|few
TGTGCCAGCAGCTTAGTACAGGTCACCGCCTACGAGCAGTACTTC
CASSLVQVTAYEQYF
>TRBV10-3|TRBD2|TRBJ2-1|-
TGTGCCATCAGTGGGACTAGCGGGACGGGTGAGCAGTTCTTC
CAISGTSGTGEQFF
>TRBV19|-|TRBJ2-3|-
TGTGCCAGTAGTATGCGCCCGGGGGGCAGGGGGATTGCAGATACGCAGTATTTT
CASSMRPGGRGIADTQYF
>TRBV4-1|-|TRBJ1-1|-
TGTGCCAGCAGCCAAGAGGCAGGGGTCGGGACTGAAGCTTTCTTT
CASSQEAGVGTEAFF
>TRBV14|-|TRBJ1-5|few
TGTGCCAGCAGCCAATTTGAGGGCCAGCCCCAGCATTTT
CASSQFEGQPQHF
>TRBV28|-|TRBJ2-1|-
TGTGCCAGCAGCCTCGGGCTAGCAGATGAGCAGTTCTTC
CASSLGLADEQFF
>TRBV7-8|-|TRBJ2-3|-
TGTGCCAGCAGCAAAGGTGGGGACAGCACAGATACGCAGTATTTT
CASSKGGDSTDTQYF
>TRBV28|-|TRBJ2-7|few
TGTGCCAGCACCCTAGATCCGACCTACGAGCAGTACTTC
CASTLDPTYEQYF
>TRBV27|-|TRBJ2-7|-
TGTGCCAGCAGTTTATGGGGCCGACGGTACGAGCAGTACTTC
CASSLWGRRYEQYF
>TRBV27|-|TRBJ2-7|-
TGTGCCAGCAGTTTATCGATTTACGGGCAGACCTACGAGCAGTACTTC
CASSLSIYGQTYEQYF
>TRBV4-1|-|TRBJ2-2|once
TGCGCCAGCACGTGGGGGGCGTTGGCCGGGGAGCTGTTTTTT
CASTWGALAGELFF
>TRBV7-2|TRBD2|TRBJ2-2|-
TGTGCCAGCAGCTTTCGACTAGCGAGTCCGTGGCTGTTTTTT
CASSFRLASPWLFF
>TRBV28|-|TRBJ2-7|-
TGTGCCAGCAGTTTTTCCGGGGACGGTAACGAGCAGTACTTC
CASSFSGDGNEQYF
>TRBV19|TRBD1|TRBJ2-7|-
TGTGCCAGTACCCCGGGACAGATGCCTTCCTTCTACGAGCAGTACTTC
CASTPGQMPSFYEQYF
>TRBV19|-|TRBJ2-7|medium-sized
TGTGCCAGTAGTATTCGGGACGGAACCTACGAGCAGTACTTC
CASSIRDGTYEQYF
>TRBV19|-|TRBJ2-3|-
TGTGCCAGTAGTGTCGGAGGGGGGGGCCCCACAGATACGCAGTATTTT
CASSVGGGGPTDTQYF
>TRBV6-6|-|TRBJ1-4|medium-sized
TGTGCCAGCAGTTACTCTGGGGCAAATGAAAAACTGTTTTTT
CASSYSGANEKLFF